This entry lists 9 T cell receptor beta chains sequenced from one sample in a study of T cell clusters in autoimmune cytopenias. Approximately 40,000 genome equivalents of blood DNA were amplified for TRB. TRB rearrangements were amplified by touch-down multiplex PCR with mixed TRB-A/B primers. After re-calling the multiplex PCR reads, TCRdb lists one entry per CDR3 protein, DNA absent. Its table records some 7,200 distinct CDR3 sequences. Separately, the same data were catalogued under a study of T cell repertoires in aging, cancer and after chemotherapy.

The sequenced sample was peripheral blood. The receptor source for this set is a human donor in good health.

The chain carries TRBV10-3 and TRBJ2-2; the D gene TCRdb calls, TRBD1, cannot be checked with no DNA. Germline V CDR1 and CDR2: ENHRY, SYGVKD. The CDR3 extends over 19 amino acids. CDR3 in amino acids: CAISDVLAGALANTGELFF.

The V and J genes are TRBV6-1 and TRBJ2-1; the TCRdb D gene call, TRBD2, has no DNA to confirm it. The CDR3 sequence is 12 residues long. The germline V gene encodes CDR1 MNHNS and CDR2 SASEGT. The CDR3 reads CASSSHSGTQFF.

The gene calls are TRBV4-3 and TRBJ2-1; the TCRdb D gene call, TRBD2, has no DNA to confirm it. The CDR3 covers 16 residues. Germline lookup yields CDR1 LGHNA and CDR2 YSLEER. The chain's CDR3 is CASSQEVAGAYNEQFF.

The chain combines TRBV6-2 or TRBV6-3 with TRBJ2-1; TCRdb outputs TRBD1, but without DNA this stays unchecked. Germline loops: CDR1 MNHEY, CDR2 SVGEGT. The CDR3 covers 15 residues. CDR3 amino acids: CASSLAGTGATEQFF.

By frequency, this clonotype registers medium-sized. The chain couples TRBV30 to TRBJ2-3; checking the TCRdb D call of TRBD2 is not possible without DNA. The CDR3 length is 15 residues. Germline values: CDR1 GTSNPN, CDR2 SVGIG (reference sequence). The CDR3 sequence: CAWSAGLAGEDTQYF. The full variable domain, with the rest looked up from reference TRBV30 and TRBJ2-3, is SQTIHQWPATLVQPVGSPLSLECTVEGTSNPNLYWYRQAAGRGLQLLFYSVGIGQISSEVPQNLSASRPQDRQFILSSKKLLLSDSGFYLCAWSAGLAGEDTQYFGPGTRLTVL.

This clonotype shows up as medium-sized by frequency. The J gene is TRBJ2-3, the V gene TRBV18; TCRdb proposes TRBD2, but this gene call is untestable without DNA. In germline, CDR1 is KGHSH, CDR2 LQKENI. The CDR3 totals 15 residues. The CDR3 spells CASSPASGVTDTQYF.

The V gene is TRBV27, the J gene TRBJ2-7; TCRdb proposes TRBD1, but this gene call is untestable without DNA. Germline V lookup: CDR1 MNHEY, CDR2 SMNVEV (reference sequence). CDR3 length: 15 amino acids. The CDR3 loop reads CASSLSTGLAYEQYF.

This clonotype is classed as medium-sized by frequency. The J gene is TRBJ2-3, the V gene TRBV15; no DNA is available, so the TRBD2 call from TCRdb remains unchecked. From germline, CDR1 is LNHNV and CDR2 YYDKDF (reference sequence). CDR3 length: 15 residues. This CDR3 reads CATSASLAGGDTQYF.

This clonotype ranks as medium-sized (0.01 to 0.1%) in terms of frequency. The V and J genes are TRBV29-1 and TRBJ1-1. The germline V gene has CDR1 SQVTM and CDR2 ANQGSEA. The CDR3 has 13 residues. CDR3 loop: CSAGGPPGTEAFF. Supplemented by reference TRBV29-1 and TRBJ1-1, the full variable domain reads SAVISQKPSRDICQRGTSLTIQCQVDSQVTMMFWYRQQPGQSLTLIATANQGSEATYESGFVIDKFPISRPNLTFSTLTVSNMSPEDSSIYLCSAGGPPGTEAFFGQGTRLTVV.